A single T cell receptor (beta chain) is shown here with its context. This clone has a handful of counts. Its antigen target is currently unknown. No much larger clone exists at a distance of one base, and base qualities are not known. V ends up 1 base short and J 5 bases short, with an unmatched junction base count of 17. Measured from the cysteine to the phenylalanine, the CDR3 is 20 residues long. Of the read, only the CDR3 DNA is kept; its 60 bases are in frame from base 1. Based on the germline V gene, the CDR1 and CDR2 sequences are LGHNA and YNFKEQ. Each donor gave one peripheral blood draw, approximately 0.11 L on average, collected into heparinised tubes. Using a panel that included CD45RO, CCR7, CD25, CD127, CD95 and CD27, naive, central memory, regulatory and stem cell-like memory CD4+ T cells were sorted on a BD FACSAria II. Every sorted population had a purity above 95%. PBMCs were isolated immediately by Lymphoprep density gradient centrifugation and stained directly without culture. So that batch effects would be minimized, each experiment stained and sorted samples in pairs, pairing one healthy donor with one patient.

The entire amount of isolated RNA was reverse transcribed using the High Capacity cDNA Reverse Transcription Kit, so the sequenced TCRB transcripts were expressed ones. Deep immunoSEQ sequencing was performed on naive, central memory and regulatory T cell samples, with an average of roughly 3.6 million total reads per sample. Sorted cells were lysed in RLT buffer, and RNA was extracted using DNase-treated RNeasy Micro or Mini kits according to cell number. Each cell subset was processed on its own to prevent cross-contamination, while patient and healthy donor samples were processed together. TCRB sequences were amplified from cDNA with the immunoSEQ multiplex PCR, producing 87-bp fragments spanning the CDR3 region. Amplicons were sequenced on the Illumina HiSeq platform. The original methods were these. Synthetic template baselines were used to correct PCR bias computationally, reads within Hamming distance 2 were collapsed, and singletons that could not be merged were discarded. By aligning reads against IMGT, V, D and J genes, CDR3 length, and insertions or deletions at six rearrangement sites were assigned. Clonotype counts were normalized to sorted cell number within each subset before computing true diversity and Gini coefficients with the tcR R package. The overlap coefficient, calculated on TCRB nucleotide sequences, was used to measure repertoire sharing. Out-of-frame TCRB sequences from naive cells were analyzed to stand in for the pre-selection repertoire. Sourced from immuneACCESS, this table was stored by TCRdb with only in-frame sequences that have V and J called. A share of the clones is absent; for the studies checked, an unresolved V gene accounts for under half, and the remainder has no known explanation. That table supplies the V and J calls and clone size; D and trimming were determined from the DNA. For this sample there are hundreds of thousands of clones; approximately 15% appear just once. The ten largest clones take up approximately 0.015% of the sample.

The sample belongs to a study of beta chain features in type 1 diabetes (dated by TCRdb to the late 2010s). Background on the whole study: Mean age, gender distribution, total cell number and subset yield did not differ between patients and healthy donors. A total of just under 110,000,000 sorted cells were examined across all samples, and RNA yield correlated strongly with the number of cells per subset. The study compared TCRB repertoires of sorted circulating CD4+ T cell subsets between recently diagnosed type 1 diabetes patients and matched healthy donors. Naive and central memory subsets were obtained from all 30 or so donors, but regulatory and stem cell-like memory subsets were isolated from only 8 patients and roughly eight healthy donors. Broader findings and caveats from the paper: Naive, central memory and regulatory TCRB repertoires appeared to be more alike among patients than among healthy donors. Shorter templates might be favored by PCR, yet because patient and control samples were amplified and corrected together, any such skew would affect both groups equally. Because cDNA was sequenced instead of genomic DNA, highly expressing activated cells could be over-represented, though the groups showed no difference in activation or CD3 levels. Type 1 diabetes patients showed a moderate but significant shortening of TCRB CDR3 length in all four CD4+ subsets. Fewer insertions and more nucleotide deletions at VDJ recombination sites were observed in patients with type 1 diabetes, implying thymic rearrangement abnormalities. Because the HLA sub-analyses included only small numbers of individuals, any influence of HLA type on TCRB rearrangement was left unresolved.

The chain was built from TRBV4-2 and TRBJ2-1; 10 central nucleotides agree with TRBD2. The TCR sequence derives from a man younger than 30 with type 1 diabetes. Sequencing input: naive CD4+ T cells from blood. This specimen's cell subset or site label, per the study, means: true naive CD4+ T cells. At the DNA level, the sequence is TGTGCCAGCAGCCAAGTCCATCGACTAGCGGGCCGGAGAACTGACAATGAGCAGTTCTTC. Its translation reads: CASSQVHRLAGRRTDNEQFF.